This entry concerns a single TCR beta chain. This clonotype has ten or more counts. Its antigen remains unidentified. No base quality values were provided; no much bigger clone lies one nucleotide off. This entry belongs to a study of regulatory T cells in long-lasting Graves disease listed by TCRdb under 2021. Regarding the complete study: Antithyroid drugs had been taken for less than 3 months by newly diagnosed Graves' disease patients. Persistent Graves' disease patients were compared with newly diagnosed Graves' disease patients by peripheral blood TCR sequencing and RNA sequencing. The study was conducted in China and was registered as a clinical trial. A total of 35 or so samples were covered by TCR sequencing, comprising roughly 13 persistent and roughly 20 newly diagnosed Graves' disease patients. General conclusions and limits of the study: Persistent patients shared more public clonotypes among themselves (roughly 2,700) than newly diagnosed patients did (more than 950). Lower TCR Shannon entropy and fewer highly expanded clones were observed in persistent Graves' disease patients than in newly diagnosed patients, which suggested clonal expansion. Sequencing and analysis were restricted to the TCR beta chain. The study examined only peripheral blood because the primary lesion, thyroid tissue, could not be accessed. The small sample size was acknowledged by the authors as a limitation that may reduce accuracy.

The receptor library was made with multiplex PCR. This sample was sequenced with an Illumina HiSeq 4000. TCR beta libraries were built with iRepertoire HTBI primers and Arm-PCR amplification of CDR3 regions. Before sequencing, the PCR products underwent gel purification. From the authors' description of their analysis: Across samples, about 64 TRBV and 13 to 15 TRBJ segments were identified and used for gene usage analysis of CDR3 amino acid clonotypes. COPE and FqMerger were used to merge the filtered high-quality paired reads into contigs. Contigs were aligned with BLAST to IMGT TRBV, TRBD and TRBJ reference genes, and CDR3 was defined per IMGT. Highly expanded clones were defined as clonotypes with a frequency above 0.1%. Shannon entropy served as the measure of repertoire diversity, while the Gini coefficient captured V-J evenness. Public clonotypes were defined as clonotypes shared by more than one individual. The public reads were quality trimmed at Q25 with fastp and then assembled into clones with MiXCR by TCRdb, keeping productive beta chains. CDR3 protein duplicates are merged, each entry listing the most common genes and DNA. TCRdb's processing, not the authors' own work, is the source of the V and J calls. The sample table lists some 490,000 distinct CDR3 sequences, 12% of them with a count of one. 8% to 10% of the sample is in the top ten clones.

Taken with the paper, the label for time point translates to: newly diagnosed GD, antithyroid drugs for less than 3 months. RNA was extracted from PBMCs in TRIzol for both TCR sequencing and RNA sequencing. The diagnosis of Graves' disease was made according to American Thyroid Association guidelines. The patients came from an endocrinology department in Xi'an, China. From each patient, roughly 9 milliliters of peripheral blood was collected into an EDTA anticoagulant tube. Ficoll Paque Plus density gradient separation was used to isolate PBMCs, and no further T cell sorting was done. An Agilent 2100 Bioanalyzer and agarose gel were used to check RNA quality, while a NanoDrop 2000 measured RNA concentration. Separately, the same data were catalogued under a study of T cells in Graves' hyperthyroidism and ophthalmopathy. From that second study: Graves' hyperthyroidism was defined as stable when no progression to ophthalmopathy occurred over 18 months of follow-up. Hyperthyroidism patients were aged 18 to 65 years and newly diagnosed, with disease duration of less than 2 months. Patients with uncontrolled infections, other autoimmune diseases, pregnancy or lactation were excluded. Diagnoses were based on clinical symptoms, serum thyroxine and TRAb, thyroid ultrasound and orbital computed tomography. For the first round of RT-PCR on the TCR CDR3, the HTBI primer set was used together with the Qiagen OneStep RT-PCR kit. Most expanded thyroid clonotypes (frequency above 0.001) were also detected in blood, a finding suggesting that blood repertoires may reflect thyroid immune responses. A 13 V-J signature model separated ophthalmopathy from stable hyperthyroidism, with approximately 87% sensitivity and just under 84% specificity in cross-validation and 80%/75% in testing. During validation, the model predicted progression to ophthalmopathy a median of around 6 months ahead of onset, with almost 71% sensitivity and 72.22% specificity. A discovery cohort of approximately 97 patients, roughly 45 with Graves' ophthalmopathy and more than 55 with stable Graves' hyperthyroidism, was used to find distinguishing TCR V-J signatures. An independent validation cohort of under 20 hyperthyroidism patients and approximately 17 patients who later progressed to ophthalmopathy tested prospective prediction of ophthalmopathy. The approximately 90 discovery patients were randomly split 7:3 into training and test sets. In about 6 Graves' hyperthyroidism patients, the study also compared T-cell repertoires from thyroid tissue with T-cell repertoires from blood. Once sampling was done, hyperthyroidism patients were given methimazole at a starting dose of 30 mg daily, whereas ophthalmopathy patients were given high-dose intravenous methylprednisolone. A second multiplex PCR round built the libraries, followed by size selection and purification. Sequencing of the libraries was done on an Illumina HiSeq2000 using paired-end 100 bp reads. SOAPnuke was used to process the raw data, with reads discarded if the reads contained adapters or uncalled bases, had a mean Phred below 15, or lacked an exact constant-primer or identifier match. COPE v1.2.5 was used to merge high-quality paired reads, and clonotypes were defined as unique nucleotide sequences. MiTCR v1.1 was used to align clonotypes to the IMGT TRBV, TRBD and TRBJ reference segments. Analysis was restricted to V-J combinations with a frequency above 0.0001, which covered roughly 99% of repertoires. The TCS score was defined as the ratio of F50 (clonal expansion) to E x V (chaos), calculated using BLOSUM62-based TCRdist between CDR3 peptides within each V-J. Welch's t-statistics and random forest reduced roughly 500 V-J features to roughly 13, which were used in a naive Bayes classifier (R e1071). No statistical method was used to fix the sample size in advance, and group allocation was not hidden from the investigators. The paper describes TCR Vbeta CDR3 sequencing of some 130 peripheral blood samples, made up of 40 to 45 ophthalmopathy patients, more than 70 hyperthyroidism patients and 17 progressor patients.

The sample was peripheral blood mononuclear cells (PBMCs), taken at new diagnosis, from a patient treated with antithyroid drugs. This TCR came from a woman aged 30 to 39 with Graves disease. Donor details come from another sample of the same person, matched by shared clones.

The CDR3 is CSVVGVYGANTEAFF. The nucleotide sequence reads as follows: TGCAGCGTTGTCGGGGTCTACGGCGCGAACACTGAAGCTTTCTTT. The chain is assembled from TRBV29-1 and TRBJ1-1, with no confident D gene call. Inclusive of the bounding cysteine and phenylalanine, the CDR3 is 15 residues long. The retained sequence is limited to the CDR3, 45 bases, with the frame set at the first base. Trimming costs V 4 bases and J 1 base, and their ends lie 16 bases apart. CDR1 SQVTM and CDR2 ANQGSEA were looked up in the germline V gene. The variable domain in full, with residues beyond the CDR3 obtained from the reference TRBV29-1 and TRBJ1-1 genes, is SAVISQKPSRDICQRGTSLTIQCQVDSQVTMMFWYRQQPGQSLTLIATANQGSEATYESGFVIDKFPISRPNLTFSTLTVSNMSPEDSSIYLCSVVGVYGANTEAFFGQGTRLTVV.